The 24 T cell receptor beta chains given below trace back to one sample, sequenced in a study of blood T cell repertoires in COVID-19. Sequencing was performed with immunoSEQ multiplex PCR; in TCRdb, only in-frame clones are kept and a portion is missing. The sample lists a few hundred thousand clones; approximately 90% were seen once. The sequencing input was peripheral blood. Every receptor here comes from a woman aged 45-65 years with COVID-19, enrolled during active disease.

CDR3: CASSKGQHYGYTF. CDR3 coding DNA: TGTGCCAGCAGCAAGGGACAGCACTATGGCTACACCTTC. This sequence joins TRBV7-2 and TRBJ1-2; 7 bases are shared with TRBD1. This CDR3 spans 13 amino acids. Trimming at V came to 5 bases and at J to 3 bases, leaving 3 bases not matched to a gene. CDR1 and CDR2 from the germline V gene are SGHTA and FQGNSA.

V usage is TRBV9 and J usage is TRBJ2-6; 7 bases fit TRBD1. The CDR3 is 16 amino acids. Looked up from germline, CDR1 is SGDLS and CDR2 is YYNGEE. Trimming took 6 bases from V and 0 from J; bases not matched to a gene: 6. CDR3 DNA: TGTGCCAGCAACCGACAGGGTCTCTCTGGGGCCAACGTCCTGACTTTC. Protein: CASNRQGLSGANVLTF.

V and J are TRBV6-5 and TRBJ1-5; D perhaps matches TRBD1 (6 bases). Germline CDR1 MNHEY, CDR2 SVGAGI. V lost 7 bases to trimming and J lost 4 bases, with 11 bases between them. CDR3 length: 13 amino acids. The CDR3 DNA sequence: TGTGCCAGCACCACAGGGTCGAATCAGCCCCAGCATTTT. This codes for CASTTGSNQPQHF.

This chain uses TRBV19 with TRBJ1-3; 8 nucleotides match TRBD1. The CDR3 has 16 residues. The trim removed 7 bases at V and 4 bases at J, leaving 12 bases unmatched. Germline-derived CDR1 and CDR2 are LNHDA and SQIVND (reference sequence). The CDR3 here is CASTSGQGIVGNTIYF. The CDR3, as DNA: TGTGCCAGTACCTCAGGACAGGGAATAGTAGGAAACACCATATATTTT.

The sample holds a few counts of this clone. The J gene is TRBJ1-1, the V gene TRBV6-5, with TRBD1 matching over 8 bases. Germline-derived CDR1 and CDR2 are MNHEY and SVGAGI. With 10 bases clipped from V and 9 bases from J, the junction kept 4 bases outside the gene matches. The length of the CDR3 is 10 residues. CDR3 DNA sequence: TGTGCCACCAGACAGGGGAAAGCTTTCTTT. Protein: CATRQGKAFF.

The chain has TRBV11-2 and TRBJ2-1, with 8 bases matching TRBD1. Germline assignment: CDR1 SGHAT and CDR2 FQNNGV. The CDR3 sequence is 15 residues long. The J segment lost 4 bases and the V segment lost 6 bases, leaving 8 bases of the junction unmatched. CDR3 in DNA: TGTGCCAGCAGACGACAGGGGTCCTCGTACAATGAGCAGTTCTTC. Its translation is CASRRQGSSYNEQFF.

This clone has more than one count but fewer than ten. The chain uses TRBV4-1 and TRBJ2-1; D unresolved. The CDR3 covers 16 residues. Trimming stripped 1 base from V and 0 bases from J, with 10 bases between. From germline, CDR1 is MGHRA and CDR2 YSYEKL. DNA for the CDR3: TGCGCCAGCAGCCAAGTCGACATGTTCTCCTACAATGAGCAGTTCTTC. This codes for CASSQVDMFSYNEQFF.

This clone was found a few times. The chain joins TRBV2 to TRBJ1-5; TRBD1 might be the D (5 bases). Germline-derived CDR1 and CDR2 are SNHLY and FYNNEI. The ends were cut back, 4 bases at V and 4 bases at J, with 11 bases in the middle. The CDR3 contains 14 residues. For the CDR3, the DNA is TGTGCCAGCAGTGGGACACAATATAATCAGCCCCAGCATTTT. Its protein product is CASSGTQYNQPQHF.

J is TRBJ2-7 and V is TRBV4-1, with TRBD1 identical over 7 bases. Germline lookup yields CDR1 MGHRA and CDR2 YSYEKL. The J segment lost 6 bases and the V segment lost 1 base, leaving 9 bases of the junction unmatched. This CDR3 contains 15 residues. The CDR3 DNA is TGCGCCAGCAGCCAAGTCACGGACAGGCCCATCGAGCAGTACTTC. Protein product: CASSQVTDRPIEQYF.

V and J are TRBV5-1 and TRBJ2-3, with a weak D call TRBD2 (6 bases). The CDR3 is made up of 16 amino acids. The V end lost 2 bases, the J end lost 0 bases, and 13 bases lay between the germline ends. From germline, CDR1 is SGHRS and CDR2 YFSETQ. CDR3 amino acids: CASSFTPGLSTDTQYF. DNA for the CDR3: TGCGCCAGCAGCTTCACCCCGGGACTCAGCACAGATACGCAGTATTTT. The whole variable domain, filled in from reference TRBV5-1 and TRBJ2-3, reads KAGVTQTPRYLIKTRGQQVTLSCSPISGHRSVSWYQQTPGQGLQFLFEYFSETQRNKGNFPGRFSGRQFSNSRSEMNVSTLELGDSALYLCASSFTPGLSTDTQYFGPGTRLTVL.

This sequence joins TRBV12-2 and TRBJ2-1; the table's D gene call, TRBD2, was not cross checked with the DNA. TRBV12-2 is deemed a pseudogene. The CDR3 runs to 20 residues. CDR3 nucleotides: TGTGCAAGTCGCTTAGAGACTAGCGGGAGGGCCAGGAACTCCTACAATGAGCAGTTCTTC. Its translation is CASRLETSGRARNSYNEQFF.

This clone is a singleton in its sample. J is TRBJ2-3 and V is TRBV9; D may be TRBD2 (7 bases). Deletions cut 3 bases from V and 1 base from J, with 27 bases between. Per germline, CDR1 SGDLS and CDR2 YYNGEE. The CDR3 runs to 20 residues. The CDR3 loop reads CASSAGGYAGAEGGTDTQYF. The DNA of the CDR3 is TGTGCCAGCAGCGCGGGGGGCTATGCGGGAGCGGAGGGAGGCACAGATACGCAGTATTTT.

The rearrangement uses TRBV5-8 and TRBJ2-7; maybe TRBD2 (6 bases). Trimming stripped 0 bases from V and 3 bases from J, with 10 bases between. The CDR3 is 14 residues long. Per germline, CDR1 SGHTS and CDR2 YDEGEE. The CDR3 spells CASSLAAGGYEQYF. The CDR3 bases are TGTGCCAGCAGCTTGGCGGCCGGGGGCTACGAGCAGTACTTC. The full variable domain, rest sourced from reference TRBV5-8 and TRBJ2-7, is EAGVTQSPTHLIKTRGQQATLRCSPISGHTSVYWYQQALGLGLQFLLWYDEGEERNRGNFPPRFSGRQFPNYSSELNVNALELEDSALYLCASSLAAGGYEQYFGPGTRLTVT.

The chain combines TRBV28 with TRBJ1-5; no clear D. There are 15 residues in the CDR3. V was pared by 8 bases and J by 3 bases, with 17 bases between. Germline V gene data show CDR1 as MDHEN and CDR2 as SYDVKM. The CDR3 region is CASGSLSRNNQPQHF. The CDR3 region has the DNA TGTGCCAGCGGCTCCCTTAGCCGAAACAATCAGCCCCAGCATTTT.

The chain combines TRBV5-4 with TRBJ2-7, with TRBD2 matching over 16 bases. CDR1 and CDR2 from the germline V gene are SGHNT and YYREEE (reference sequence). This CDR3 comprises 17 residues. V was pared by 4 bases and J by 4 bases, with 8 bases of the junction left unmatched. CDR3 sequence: CASSGGTSGRGRYEQYF. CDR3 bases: TGTGCCAGCAGCGGCGGGACTAGCGGGAGGGGGCGATACGAGCAGTACTTC.

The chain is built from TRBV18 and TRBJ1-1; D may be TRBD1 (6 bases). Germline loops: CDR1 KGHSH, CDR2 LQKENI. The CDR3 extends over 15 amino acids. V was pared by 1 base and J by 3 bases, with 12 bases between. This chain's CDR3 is CASSPLLAGDTEAFF. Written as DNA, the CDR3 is TGTGCCAGCTCACCACTCCTTGCAGGGGACACTGAAGCTTTCTTT.

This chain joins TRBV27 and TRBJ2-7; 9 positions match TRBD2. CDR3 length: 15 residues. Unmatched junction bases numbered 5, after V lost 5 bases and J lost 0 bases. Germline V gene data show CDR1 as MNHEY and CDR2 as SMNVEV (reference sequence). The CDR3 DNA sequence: TGTGCCAGCAGTCAGACTAGCGGACTCTCCTACGAGCAGTACTTC. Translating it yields CASSQTSGLSYEQYF.

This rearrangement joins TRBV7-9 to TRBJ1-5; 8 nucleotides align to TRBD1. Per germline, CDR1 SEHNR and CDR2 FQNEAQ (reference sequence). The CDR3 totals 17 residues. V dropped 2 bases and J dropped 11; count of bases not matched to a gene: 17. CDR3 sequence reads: CASSLTRTGRGIGAQHF. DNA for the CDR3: TGTGCCAGCAGCTTAACCCGGACAGGGAGGGGGATAGGGGCCCAGCATTTT. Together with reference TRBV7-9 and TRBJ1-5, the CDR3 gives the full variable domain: DTGVSQNPRHKITKRGQNVTFRCDPISEHNRLYWYRQTLGQGPEFLTYFQNEAQLEKSRLLSDRFSAERPKGSFSTLEIQRTEQGDSAMYLCASSLTRTGRGIGAQHFGDGTRLSIL.

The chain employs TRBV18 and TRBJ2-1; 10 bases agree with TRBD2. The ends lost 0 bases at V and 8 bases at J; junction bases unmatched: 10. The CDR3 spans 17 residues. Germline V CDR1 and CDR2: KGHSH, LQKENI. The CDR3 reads CASSPPRSLAGVDEQFF. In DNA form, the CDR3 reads TGTGCCAGCTCACCACCGCGGAGTCTAGCGGGAGTAGATGAGCAGTTCTTC. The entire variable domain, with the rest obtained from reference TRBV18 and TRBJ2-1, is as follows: NAGVMQNPRHLVRRRGQEARLRCSPMKGHSHVYWYRQLPEEGLKFMVYLQKENIIDESGMPKERFSAEFPKEGPSILRIQQVVRGDSAAYFCASSPPRSLAGVDEQFFGPGTRLTVL.

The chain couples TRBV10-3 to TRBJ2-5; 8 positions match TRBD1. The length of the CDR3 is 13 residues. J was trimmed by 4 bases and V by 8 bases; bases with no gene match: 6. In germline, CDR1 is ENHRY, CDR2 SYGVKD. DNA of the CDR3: TGTGCCATCTCAGACAGGGGTGGAGAGACCCAGTACTTC. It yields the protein CAISDRGGETQYF.

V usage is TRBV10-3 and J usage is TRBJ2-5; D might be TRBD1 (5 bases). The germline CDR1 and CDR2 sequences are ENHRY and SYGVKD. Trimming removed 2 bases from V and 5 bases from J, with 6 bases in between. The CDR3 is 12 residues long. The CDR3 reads CAISEGAETQYF. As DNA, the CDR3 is TGTGCCATCAGTGAGGGGGCGGAGACCCAGTACTTC.

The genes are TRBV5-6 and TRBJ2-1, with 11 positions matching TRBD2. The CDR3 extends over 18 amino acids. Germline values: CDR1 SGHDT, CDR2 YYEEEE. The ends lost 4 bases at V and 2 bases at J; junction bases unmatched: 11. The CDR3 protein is CASSRGTSGEWAYNEQFF. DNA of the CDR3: TGTGCCAGCAGCCGCGGGACTAGCGGCGAATGGGCCTACAATGAGCAGTTCTTC.

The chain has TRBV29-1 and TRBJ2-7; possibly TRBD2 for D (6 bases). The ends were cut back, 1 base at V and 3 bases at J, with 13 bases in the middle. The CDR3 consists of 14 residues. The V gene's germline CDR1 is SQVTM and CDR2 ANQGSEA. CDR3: CSVEGWEEGYEQYF. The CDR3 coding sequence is TGCAGCGTTGAAGGCTGGGAGGAGGGCTACGAGCAGTACTTC.

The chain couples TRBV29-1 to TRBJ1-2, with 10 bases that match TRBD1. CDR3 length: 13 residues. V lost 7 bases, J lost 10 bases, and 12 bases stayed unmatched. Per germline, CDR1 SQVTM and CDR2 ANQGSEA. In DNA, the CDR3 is TGCAGCGCCGCGACAGGGGGCGGGCGTGACTACACCTTC. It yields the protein CSAATGGGRDYTF.